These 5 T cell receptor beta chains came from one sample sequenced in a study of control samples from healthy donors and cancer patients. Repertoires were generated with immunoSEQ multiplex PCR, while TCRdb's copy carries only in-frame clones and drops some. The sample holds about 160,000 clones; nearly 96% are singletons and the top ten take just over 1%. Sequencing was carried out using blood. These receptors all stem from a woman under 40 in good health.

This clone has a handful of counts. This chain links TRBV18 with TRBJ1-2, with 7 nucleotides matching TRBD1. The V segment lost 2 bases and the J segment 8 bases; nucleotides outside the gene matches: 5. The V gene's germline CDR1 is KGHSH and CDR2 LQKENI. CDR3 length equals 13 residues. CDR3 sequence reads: CASSPDRVGGYTF. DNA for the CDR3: TGTGCCAGCTCACCAGACAGGGTGGGCGGCTACACCTTC.

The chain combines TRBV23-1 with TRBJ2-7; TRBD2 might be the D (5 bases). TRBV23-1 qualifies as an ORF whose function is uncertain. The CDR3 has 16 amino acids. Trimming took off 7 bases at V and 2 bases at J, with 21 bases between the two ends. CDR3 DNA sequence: TGCGCCAGCACCCCTGGAGTGAGGGTTTTGCCCTACGAGCAGTACTTC. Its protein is CASTPGVRVLPYEQYF.

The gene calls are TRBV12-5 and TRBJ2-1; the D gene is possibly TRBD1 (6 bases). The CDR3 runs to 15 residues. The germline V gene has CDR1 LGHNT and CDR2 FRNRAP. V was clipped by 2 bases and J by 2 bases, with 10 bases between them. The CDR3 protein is CASGLRQGTYNEQFF. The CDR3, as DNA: TGTGCTAGTGGTTTGAGGCAGGGGACCTACAATGAGCAGTTCTTC.

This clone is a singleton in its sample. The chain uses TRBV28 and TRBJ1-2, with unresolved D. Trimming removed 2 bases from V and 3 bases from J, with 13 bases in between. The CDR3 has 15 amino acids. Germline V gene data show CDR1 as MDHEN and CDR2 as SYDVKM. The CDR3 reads CASSLRNENYYGYTF. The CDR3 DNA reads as TGTGCCAGCAGTTTACGTAATGAGAACTACTATGGCTACACCTTC.

The CDR3 DNA reads TGTGCCAGCAGTGAAAATTGGGCGGCCACTAACTATGGCTACACCTTC. Protein sequence: CASSENWAATNYGYTF. V and J are TRBV6-1 and TRBJ1-2; no clear D gene. V shed 2 bases and J shed 0 bases, with 13 bases lying between them. CDR1 and CDR2 from the germline V gene are MNHNS and SASEGT. This CDR3 comprises 16 residues.